The rows below give T cell receptor beta chains drawn from one sample of a study of T-cell reconstitution after alpha-beta-depleted transplantation in children. TCRdb reprocessed the PCR reads with MiXCR, giving one entry per CDR3 protein. This sample yields fewer than 90,000 distinct CDR3 sequences, of which around 7.9% are seen a single time; over 2.5% belongs to the top ten. Sequenced here: PBMCs from the stem cell graft donor, sampled from the stem cell graft. Source of these receptors: a human donor who donated a stem cell graft to a child with acute lymphoblastic leukemia. Each CDR3 is given with its conserved first and last residue. Each record gives: J gene, V gene, CDR3 length, D gene, clone size, CDR3 DNA, CDR3 protein. The D gene is left open where the match is weak. Expanded clones are given a class, and other clones once, few, many or no size at all.

>TRBJ2-1|TRBV24-1|12|-|-
TGTGCCACCATGGGGGTCTACAATGAGCAGTTCTTC
CATMGVYNEQFF
>TRBJ1-1|TRBV24-1|13|-|-
TGTGCCACCATGGGGGCCGGAAACTCTGAAGCTTTCTTT
CATMGAGNSEAFF
>TRBJ1-6|TRBV9|16|-|many
TGTGCCAGCAGCGACCGACAGGACCCCTATAATTCACCCCTCCACTTT
CASSDRQDPYNSPLHF
>TRBJ2-3|TRBV7-8|16|-|many
TGTGCCAGCAGCCCCCTTCGCGGGATTGTGTCAGATACGCAGTATTTT
CASSPLRGIVSDTQYF
>TRBJ1-1|TRBV29-1|11|-|few
TGCAGCGTTGCAGATAGTGCTGAAGCTTTCTTT
CSVADSAEAFF
>TRBJ1-6|TRBV12-3/TRBV12-4|11|-|many
TGTGCCAGCAGTTCTCAGCCACCCCTCCACTTT
CASSSQPPLHF
>TRBJ1-5|TRBV28|15|TRBD1|many
TGTGCCAGCAGTCGTAGAGGGGGCGGGAATCAGCCCCAGCATTTT
CASSRRGGGNQPQHF
>TRBJ2-1|TRBV5-4|13|TRBD2|-
TGTGCCAGCAGCTCCTCGGGAGGCGGACGAGAGTTCTTC
CASSSSGGGREFF
>TRBJ2-7|TRBV6-6|13|-|many
TGTGCCAGCAGTCAGCAGGTTCGGTACGAGCAGTACTTC
CASSQQVRYEQYF
>TRBJ2-5|TRBV7-2|14|TRBD1|-
TGTGCCAGCAGCTTAGGACAGGGGGCAAAGACCCTGTACTTC
CASSLGQGAKTLYF
>TRBJ2-7|TRBV20-1|16|TRBD2|-
TGCAGTGCTCCTAGACTAGCGGGAGGCCTTGCCGACGAGCAGTACTTC
CSAPRLAGGLADEQYF
>TRBJ2-1|TRBV24-1|14|-|once
TGTGCCACCAGAAAGACCGGGACTTCCAATGAGCAGTTCTTC
CATRKTGTSNEQFF
>TRBJ2-5|TRBV6-4|13|TRBD2|few
TGTGCCAGCGCGGGAGGGCCTGGGGAGACCCAGTACTTC
CASAGGPGETQYF
>TRBJ1-3|TRBV6-5|17|-|few
TGTGCCAGCAGTTACTCATGGGGCCGGGTCTCTGGAAACACCATATATTTT
CASSYSWGRVSGNTIYF
>TRBJ2-5|TRBV9|14|TRBD2|many
TGTGCCAGCAGCGTAGGTGGACTAGAGAAGACCCAGTACTTC
CASSVGGLEKTQYF
>TRBJ1-4|TRBV20-1|11|-|-
TGCAGTGCCGACGATAATGAAAAACTGTTTTTT
CSADDNEKLFF
>TRBJ1-1|TRBV5-1|14|-|many
TGCGCCAGCAGCTTGAACAGAGAGAACACTGAAGCTTTCTTT
CASSLNRENTEAFF
>TRBJ2-1|TRBV5-1|15|TRBD2|few
TGCGCCAGCAGCTTGGATAGCGGGACCTACAATGAGCAGTTCTTC
CASSLDSGTYNEQFF
>TRBJ2-5|TRBV3-1|15|TRBD2|many
TGTGCCAGCAGCCAAGATGTGGGGACTAAAGAGACCCAGTACTTC
CASSQDVGTKETQYF
>TRBJ2-1|TRBV29-1|14|TRBD1|many
TGCAGCGTGTTAGGACAGGGCTCCTACAATGAGCAGTTCTTC
CSVLGQGSYNEQFF
>TRBJ1-5|TRBV6-1|15|-|many
TGTGCCAGCAGTGCGGTCGAGAGACTGACGCGGCCCCAGCATTTT
CASSAVERLTRPQHF
>TRBJ1-6|TRBV28|17|-|few
TGTGCCAGCAGTTTACCGGGCACGAGCTCCTATAATTCACCCCTCCACTTT
CASSLPGTSSYNSPLHF